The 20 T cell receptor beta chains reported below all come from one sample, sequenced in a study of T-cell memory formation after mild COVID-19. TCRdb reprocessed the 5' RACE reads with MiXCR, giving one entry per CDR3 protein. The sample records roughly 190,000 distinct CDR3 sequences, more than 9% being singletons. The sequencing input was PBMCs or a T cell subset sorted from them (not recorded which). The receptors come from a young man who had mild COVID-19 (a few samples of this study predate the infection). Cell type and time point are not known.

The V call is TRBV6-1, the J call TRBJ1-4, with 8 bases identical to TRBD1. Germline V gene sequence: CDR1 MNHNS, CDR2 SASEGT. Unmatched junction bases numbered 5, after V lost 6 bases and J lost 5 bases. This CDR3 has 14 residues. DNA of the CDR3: TGTGCCAGCAGGCTCCGGGACAGGAATGAAAAACTGTTTTTT. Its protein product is CASRLRDRNEKLFF.

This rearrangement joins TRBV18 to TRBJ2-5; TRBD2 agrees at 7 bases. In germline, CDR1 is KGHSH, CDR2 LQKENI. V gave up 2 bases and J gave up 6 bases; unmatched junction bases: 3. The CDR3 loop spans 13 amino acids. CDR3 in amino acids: CASSPGRDQTQYF. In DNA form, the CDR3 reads TGTGCCAGCTCACCAGGGAGGGACCAGACCCAGTACTTC.

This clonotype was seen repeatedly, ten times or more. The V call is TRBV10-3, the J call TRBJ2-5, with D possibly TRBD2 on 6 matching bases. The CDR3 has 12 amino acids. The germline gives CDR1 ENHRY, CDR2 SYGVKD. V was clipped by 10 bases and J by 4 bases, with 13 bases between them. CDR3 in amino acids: CATSRGGETQYF. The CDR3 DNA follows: TGTGCCACCTCGAGGGGAGGAGAGACCCAGTACTTC.

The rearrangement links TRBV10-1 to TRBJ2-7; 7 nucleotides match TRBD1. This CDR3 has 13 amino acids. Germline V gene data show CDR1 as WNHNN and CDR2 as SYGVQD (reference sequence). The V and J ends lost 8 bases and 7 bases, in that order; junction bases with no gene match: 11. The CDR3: CASPETGSGEQYF. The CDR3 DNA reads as TGCGCCAGCCCCGAGACAGGGTCGGGTGAGCAGTACTTC.

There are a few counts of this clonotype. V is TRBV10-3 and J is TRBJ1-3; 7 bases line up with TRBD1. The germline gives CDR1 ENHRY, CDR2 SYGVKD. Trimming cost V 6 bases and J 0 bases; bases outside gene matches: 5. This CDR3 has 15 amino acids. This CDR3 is CAISSQGGSGNTIYF. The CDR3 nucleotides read TGTGCCATCAGCAGCCAGGGGGGCTCTGGAAACACCATATATTTT.

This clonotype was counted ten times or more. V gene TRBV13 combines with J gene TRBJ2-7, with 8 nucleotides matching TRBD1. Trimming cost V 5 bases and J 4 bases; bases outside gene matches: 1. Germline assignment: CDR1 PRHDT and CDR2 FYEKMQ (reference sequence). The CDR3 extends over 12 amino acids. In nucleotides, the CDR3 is TGTGCCAGCAGCCGACAGGGGTACGAGCAGTACTTC. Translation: CASSRQGYEQYF.

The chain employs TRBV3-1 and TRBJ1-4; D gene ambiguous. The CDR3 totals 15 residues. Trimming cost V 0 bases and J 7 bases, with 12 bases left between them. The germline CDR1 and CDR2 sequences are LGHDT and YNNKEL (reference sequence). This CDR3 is CASSQEGARGEKLFF. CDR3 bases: TGTGCCAGCAGCCAAGAGGGAGCGCGGGGTGAAAAACTGTTTTTT.

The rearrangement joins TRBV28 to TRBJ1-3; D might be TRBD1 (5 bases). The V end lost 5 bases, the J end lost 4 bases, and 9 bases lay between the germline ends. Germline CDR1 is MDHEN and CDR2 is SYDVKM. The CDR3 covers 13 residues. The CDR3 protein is CASSQQGGNTIYF. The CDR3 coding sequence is TGTGCCAGCAGTCAGCAGGGAGGAAACACCATATATTTT.

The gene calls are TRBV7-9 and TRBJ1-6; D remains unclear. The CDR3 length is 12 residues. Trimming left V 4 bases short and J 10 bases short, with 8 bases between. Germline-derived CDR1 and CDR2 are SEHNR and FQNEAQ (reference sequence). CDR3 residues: CASSSDLSPLHF. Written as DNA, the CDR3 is TGTGCCAGCAGCTCGGATCTGTCACCCCTCCACTTT.

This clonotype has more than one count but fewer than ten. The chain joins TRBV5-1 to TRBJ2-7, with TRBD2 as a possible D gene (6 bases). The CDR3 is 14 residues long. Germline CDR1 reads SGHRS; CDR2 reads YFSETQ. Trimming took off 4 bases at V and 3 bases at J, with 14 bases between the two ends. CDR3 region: CASSRGTVYYEQYF. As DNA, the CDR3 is TGCGCCAGCAGCCGGGGGACGGTATACTACGAGCAGTACTTC.

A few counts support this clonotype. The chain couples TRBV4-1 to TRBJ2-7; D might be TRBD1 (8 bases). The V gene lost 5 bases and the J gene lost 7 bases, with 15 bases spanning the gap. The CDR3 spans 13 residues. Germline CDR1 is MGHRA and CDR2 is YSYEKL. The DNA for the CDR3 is TGCGCCAGCAGCATGCAACAGGGGGGGGAGCAGTACTTC. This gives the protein CASSMQQGGEQYF.

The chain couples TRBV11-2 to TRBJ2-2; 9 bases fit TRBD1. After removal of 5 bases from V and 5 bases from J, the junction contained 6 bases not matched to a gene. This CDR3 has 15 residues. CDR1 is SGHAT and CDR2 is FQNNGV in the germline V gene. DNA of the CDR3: TGTGCCAGCAGCCCGGGACAGGGAGTGACCGGGGAGCTGTTTTTT. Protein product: CASSPGQGVTGELFF.

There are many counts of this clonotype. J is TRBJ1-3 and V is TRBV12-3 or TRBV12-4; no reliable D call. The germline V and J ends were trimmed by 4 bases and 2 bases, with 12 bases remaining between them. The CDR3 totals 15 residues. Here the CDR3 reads CASSSDRGAGNTIYF. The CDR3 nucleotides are TGTGCCAGCAGTTCCGACCGAGGTGCTGGAAACACCATATATTTT.

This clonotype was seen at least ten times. CDR3 residues: CASSPTGRSYEQYF. CDR3 DNA sequence: TGCGCCAGCAGCCCGACGGGACGCTCCTACGAGCAGTACTTC. The rearrangement uses TRBV4-3 and TRBJ2-7; tentatively, D is TRBD1 or TRBD2 (5 bases each). Germline V CDR1 and CDR2: LGHNA, YSLEER. V lost 4 bases, J lost 0 bases, and 10 bases lay in between. The CDR3 is made up of 14 amino acids.

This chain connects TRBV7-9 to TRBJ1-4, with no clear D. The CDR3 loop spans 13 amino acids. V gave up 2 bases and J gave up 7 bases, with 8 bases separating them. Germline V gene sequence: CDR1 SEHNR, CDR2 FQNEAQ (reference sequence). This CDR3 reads CASSLRAGEKLFF. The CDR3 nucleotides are TGTGCCAGCAGCTTACGGGCGGGTGAAAAACTGTTTTTT.

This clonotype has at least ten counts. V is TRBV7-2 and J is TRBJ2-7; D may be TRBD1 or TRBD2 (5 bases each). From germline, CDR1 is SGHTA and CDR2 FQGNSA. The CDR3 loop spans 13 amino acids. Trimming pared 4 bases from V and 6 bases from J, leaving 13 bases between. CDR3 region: CASSSLWGSEQYF. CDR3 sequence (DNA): TGTGCCAGCAGCTCCCTTTGGGGGAGCGAGCAGTACTTC.

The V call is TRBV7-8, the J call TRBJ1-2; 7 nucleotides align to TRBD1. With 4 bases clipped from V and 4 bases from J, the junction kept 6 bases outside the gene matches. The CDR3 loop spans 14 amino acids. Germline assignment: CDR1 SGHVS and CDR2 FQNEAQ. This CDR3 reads CASSWNRGGYGYTF. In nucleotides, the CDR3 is TGTGCCAGCAGCTGGAACAGGGGCGGCTATGGCTACACCTTC.

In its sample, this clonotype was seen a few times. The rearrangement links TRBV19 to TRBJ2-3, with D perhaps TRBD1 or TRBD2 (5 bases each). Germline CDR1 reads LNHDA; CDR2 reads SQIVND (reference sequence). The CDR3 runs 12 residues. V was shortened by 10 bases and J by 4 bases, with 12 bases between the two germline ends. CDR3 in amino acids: CATSGRSDTQYF. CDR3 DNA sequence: TGTGCCACCTCGGGGCGGTCAGATACGCAGTATTTT. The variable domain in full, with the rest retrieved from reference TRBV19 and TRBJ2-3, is DGGITQSPKYLFRKEGQNVTLSCEQNLNHDAMYWYRQDPGQGLRLIYYSQIVNDFQKGDIAEGYSVSREKKESFPLTVTSAQKNPTAFYLCATSGRSDTQYFGPGTRLTVL.

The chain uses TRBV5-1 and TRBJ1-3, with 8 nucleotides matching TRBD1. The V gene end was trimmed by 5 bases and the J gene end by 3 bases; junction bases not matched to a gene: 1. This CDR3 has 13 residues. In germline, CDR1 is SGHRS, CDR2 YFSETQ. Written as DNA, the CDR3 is TGCGCCAGCAGGACAGGGGTTGGAAACACCATATATTTT. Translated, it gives CASRTGVGNTIYF.

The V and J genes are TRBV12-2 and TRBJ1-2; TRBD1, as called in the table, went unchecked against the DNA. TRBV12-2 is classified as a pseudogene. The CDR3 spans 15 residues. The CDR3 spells CASRLGTGGKNGYTF. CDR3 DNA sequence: TGTGCAAGTCGCCTCGGGACAGGGGGCAAGAATGGCTACACCTTC.